This T cell receptor (beta chain) was observed in a study of cytomegalovirus exposure and HLA in healthy donors. Across the whole study: Genotyping of 400 or so donors showed that 80% to 85% belonged to the Caucasian-associated ancestry cluster.

This clone was seen a few times. PCR was performed using 60 Vbeta and 13 Jbeta primers. The method was immunoSEQ multiplex PCR; TCRdb's version includes in-frame clones alone and lacks a portion of them. The sample yields 100,000 or so clones, about four fifths seen once. The CDR3 consists of 17 residues. Germline CDR1 is SGHDN and CDR2 is FVKESK. Trimming took off 0 bases at V and 4 bases at J, with 19 bases between the two ends. When sampled, the donors appeared nominally healthy, though they likely had unrecorded immune exposures. Specimen: PBMCs. This chain uses TRBV14 with TRBJ2-7; perhaps TRBD2 as D (8 bases). This sequence was found in a woman between 40 and 55 years old in good health and CMV-seronegative. CDR3 in amino acids: CASSQDVGGGTEYEQYF. CDR3 in DNA: TGTGCCAGCAGCCAAGATGTCGGCGGGGGGACAGAATACGAGCAGTACTTC.